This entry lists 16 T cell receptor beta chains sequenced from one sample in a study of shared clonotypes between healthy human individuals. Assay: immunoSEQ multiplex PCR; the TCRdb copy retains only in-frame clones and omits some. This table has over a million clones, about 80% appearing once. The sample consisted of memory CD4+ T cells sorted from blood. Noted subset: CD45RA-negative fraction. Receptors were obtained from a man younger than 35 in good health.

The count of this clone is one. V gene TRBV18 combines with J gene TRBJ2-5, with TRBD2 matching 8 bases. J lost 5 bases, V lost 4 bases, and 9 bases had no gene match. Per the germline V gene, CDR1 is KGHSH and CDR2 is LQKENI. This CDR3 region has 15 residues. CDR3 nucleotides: TGTGCCAGCTCACTCGCCGGGGGGGGCGTGGAGACCCAGTACTTC. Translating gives CASSLAGGGVETQYF.

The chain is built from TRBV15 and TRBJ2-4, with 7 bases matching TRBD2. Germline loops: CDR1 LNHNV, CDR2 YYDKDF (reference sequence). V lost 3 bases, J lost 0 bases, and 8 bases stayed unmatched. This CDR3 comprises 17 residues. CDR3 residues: CATSSGRLELAKNIQYF. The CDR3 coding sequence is TGTGCCACCAGCAGCGGGAGGCTAGAACTAGCCAAAAACATTCAGTACTTC.

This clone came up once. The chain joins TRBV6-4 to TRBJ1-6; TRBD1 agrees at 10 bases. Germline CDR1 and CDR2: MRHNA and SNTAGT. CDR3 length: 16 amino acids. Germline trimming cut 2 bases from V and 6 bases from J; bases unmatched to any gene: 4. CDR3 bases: TGTGCCAGCAGTGACGGGACAGGGGTTGGTAATTCACCCCTCCACTTT. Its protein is CASSDGTGVGNSPLHF.

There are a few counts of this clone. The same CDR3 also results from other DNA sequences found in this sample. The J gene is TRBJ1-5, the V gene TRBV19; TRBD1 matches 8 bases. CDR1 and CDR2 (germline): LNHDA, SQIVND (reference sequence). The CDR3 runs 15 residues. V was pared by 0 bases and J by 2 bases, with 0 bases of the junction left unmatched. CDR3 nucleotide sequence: TGTGCCAGTAGTATAGAGGGACAGGGCAATCAGCCCCAGCATTTT. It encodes CASSIEGQGNQPQHF.

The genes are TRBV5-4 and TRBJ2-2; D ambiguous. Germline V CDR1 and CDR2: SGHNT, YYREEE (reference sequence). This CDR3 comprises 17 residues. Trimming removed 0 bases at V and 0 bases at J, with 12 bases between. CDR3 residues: CASSLASGLANTGELFF. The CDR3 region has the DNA TGTGCCAGCAGCTTGGCCAGTGGTCTAGCGAACACCGGGGAGCTGTTTTTT. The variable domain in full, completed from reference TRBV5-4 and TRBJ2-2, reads ETGVTQSPTHLIKTRGQQVTLRCSSQSGHNTVSWYQQALGQGPQFIFQYYREEENGRGNFPPRFSGLQFPNYSSELNVNALELDDSALYLCASSLASGLANTGELFFGEGSRLTVL.

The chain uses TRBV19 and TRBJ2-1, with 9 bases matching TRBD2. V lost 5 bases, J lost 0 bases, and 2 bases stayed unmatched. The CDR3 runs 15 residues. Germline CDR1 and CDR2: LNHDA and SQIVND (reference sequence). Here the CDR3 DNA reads TGTGCCAGTAGTGCTAGCGGGAACTCCTACAATGAGCAGTTCTTC. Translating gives CASSASGNSYNEQFF.

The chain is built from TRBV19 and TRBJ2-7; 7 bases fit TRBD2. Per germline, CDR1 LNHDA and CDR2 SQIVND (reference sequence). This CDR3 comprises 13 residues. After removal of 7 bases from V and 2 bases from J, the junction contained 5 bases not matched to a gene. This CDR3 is CASTPGGPYEQYF. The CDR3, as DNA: TGTGCCAGTACCCCGGGGGGACCCTACGAGCAGTACTTC.

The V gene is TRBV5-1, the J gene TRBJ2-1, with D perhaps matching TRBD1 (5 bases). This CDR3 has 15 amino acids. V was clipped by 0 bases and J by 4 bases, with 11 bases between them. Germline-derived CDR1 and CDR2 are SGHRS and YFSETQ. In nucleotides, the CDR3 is TGCGCCAGCAGCTTGGCCGGGCAGGGTTACAATGAGCAGTTCTTC. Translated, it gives CASSLAGQGYNEQFF.

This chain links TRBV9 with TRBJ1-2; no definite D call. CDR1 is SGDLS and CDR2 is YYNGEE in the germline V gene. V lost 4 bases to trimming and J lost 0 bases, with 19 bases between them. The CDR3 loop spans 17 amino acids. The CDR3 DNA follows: TGTGCCAGCAGCCCAACCCGGGGAGGGCGTTCTAACTATGGCTACACCTTC. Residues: CASSPTRGGRSNYGYTF.

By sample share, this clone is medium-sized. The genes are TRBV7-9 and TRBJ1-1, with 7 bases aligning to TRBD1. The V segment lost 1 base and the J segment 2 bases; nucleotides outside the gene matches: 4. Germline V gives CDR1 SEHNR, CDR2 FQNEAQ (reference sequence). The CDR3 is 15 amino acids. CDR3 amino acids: CASSLVDRINTEAFF. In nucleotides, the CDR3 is TGTGCCAGCAGCTTAGTGGACAGGATAAACACTGAAGCTTTCTTT.

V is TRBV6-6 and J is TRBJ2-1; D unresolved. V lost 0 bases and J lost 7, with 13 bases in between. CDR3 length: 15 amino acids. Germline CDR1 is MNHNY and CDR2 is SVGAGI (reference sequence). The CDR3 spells CASSYSIAVGNEQFF. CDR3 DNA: TGTGCCAGCAGTTACTCGATCGCGGTCGGGAATGAGCAGTTCTTC.

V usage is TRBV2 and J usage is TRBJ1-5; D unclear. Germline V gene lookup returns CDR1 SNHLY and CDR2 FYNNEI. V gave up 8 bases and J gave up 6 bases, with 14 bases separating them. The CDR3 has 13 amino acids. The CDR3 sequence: CASSRGPGQPQHF. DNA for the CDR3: TGTGCCAGCTCCAGAGGGCCCGGTCAGCCCCAGCATTTT. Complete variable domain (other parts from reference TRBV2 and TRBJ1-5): EPEVTQTPSHQVTQMGQEVILRCVPISNHLYFYWYRQILGQKVEFLVSFYNNEISEKSEIFDDQFSVERPDGSNFTLKIRSTKLEDSAMYFCASSRGPGQPQHFGDGTRLSIL.

The CDR3 region is CASSHVRASNEQFF. For the CDR3, the DNA is TGCGCCAGCAGCCATGTAAGGGCCTCCAATGAGCAGTTCTTC. The V gene is TRBV4-1, the J gene TRBJ2-1; no definite D call. The V end was cut by 3 bases, the J end by 6 bases, with 12 bases between. This CDR3 has 14 residues. The V gene's germline CDR1 is MGHRA and CDR2 YSYEKL.

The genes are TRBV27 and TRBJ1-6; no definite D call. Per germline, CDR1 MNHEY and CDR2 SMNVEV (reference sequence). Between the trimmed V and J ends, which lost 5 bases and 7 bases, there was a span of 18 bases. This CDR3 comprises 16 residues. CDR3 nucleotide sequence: TGTGCCAGCAGTCTTGGCCTTGTGAGCGCAAATTCACCCCTCCACTTT. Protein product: CASSLGLVSANSPLHF.

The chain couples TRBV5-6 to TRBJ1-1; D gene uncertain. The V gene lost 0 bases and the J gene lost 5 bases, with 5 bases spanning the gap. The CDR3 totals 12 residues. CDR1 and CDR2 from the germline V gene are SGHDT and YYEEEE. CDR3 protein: CASSLDWTEAFF. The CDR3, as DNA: TGTGCCAGCAGCTTGGATTGGACTGAAGCTTTCTTT.

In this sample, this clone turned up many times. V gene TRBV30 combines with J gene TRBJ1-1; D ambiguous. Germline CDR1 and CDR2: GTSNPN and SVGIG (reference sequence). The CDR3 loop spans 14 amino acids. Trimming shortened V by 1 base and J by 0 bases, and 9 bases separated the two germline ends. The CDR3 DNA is TGTGCCTGGAGTGGTCTGAGGGTGAACACTGAAGCTTTCTTT. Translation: CAWSGLRVNTEAFF. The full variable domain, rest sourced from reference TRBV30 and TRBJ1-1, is SQTIHQWPATLVQPVGSPLSLECTVEGTSNPNLYWYRQAAGRGLQLLFYSVGIGQISSEVPQNLSASRPQDRQFILSSKKLLLSDSGFYLCAWSGLRVNTEAFFGQGTRLTVV.